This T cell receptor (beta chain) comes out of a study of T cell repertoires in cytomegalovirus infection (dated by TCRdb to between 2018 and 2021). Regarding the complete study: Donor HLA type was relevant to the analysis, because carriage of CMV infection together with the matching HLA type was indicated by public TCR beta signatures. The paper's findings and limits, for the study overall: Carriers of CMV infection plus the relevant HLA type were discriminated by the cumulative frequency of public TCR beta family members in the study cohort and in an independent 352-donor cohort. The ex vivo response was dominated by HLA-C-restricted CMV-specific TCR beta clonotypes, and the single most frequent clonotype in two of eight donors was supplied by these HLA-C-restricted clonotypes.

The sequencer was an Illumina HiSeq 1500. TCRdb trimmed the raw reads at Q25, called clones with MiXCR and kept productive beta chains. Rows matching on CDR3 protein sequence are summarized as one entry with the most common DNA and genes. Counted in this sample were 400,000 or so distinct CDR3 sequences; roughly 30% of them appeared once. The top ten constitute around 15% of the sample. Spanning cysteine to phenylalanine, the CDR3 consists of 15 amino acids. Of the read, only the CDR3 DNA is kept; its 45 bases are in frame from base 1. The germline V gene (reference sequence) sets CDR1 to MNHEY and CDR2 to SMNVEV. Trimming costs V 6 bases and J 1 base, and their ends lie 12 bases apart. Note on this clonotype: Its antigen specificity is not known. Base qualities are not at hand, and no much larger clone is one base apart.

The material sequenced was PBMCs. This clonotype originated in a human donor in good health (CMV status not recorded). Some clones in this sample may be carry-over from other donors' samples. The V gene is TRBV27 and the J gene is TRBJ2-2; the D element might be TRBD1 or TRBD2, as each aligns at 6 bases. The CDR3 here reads CASRGGQQNTGELFF. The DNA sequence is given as TGTGCCAGCAGGGGGGGACAACAGAACACCGGGGAGCTGTTTTTT.